Listed below are T cell receptor beta chains from one sample, sequenced in a study of molecular identifiers for immune sequencing clone quantification. TCRdb re-derived calls from the PCR reads in MiXCR, one entry per CDR3 protein. This sample has about 35,000 distinct CDR3 sequences, with less than 20% found just once. Material: naive CD8+ T cells from blood, with Jurkat cell RNA spiked in. These receptors were taken from a human donor in good health. Some libraries in this study had Jurkat cell RNA spiked in. The CDR3 runs from the conserved cysteine through the conserved F or W. Each record gives: V gene, J gene, clone size, CDR3 length, D gene, CDR3 DNA, CDR3 protein. D genes are given only for firm matches. The size of a clone is reported for some rows only, either as once, few or many, or as a class for expanded clones.

TRBV12-3/TRBV12-4	TRBJ2-7	many	12	-	TGTGCCAGCACAGGGATTTCCTACGAGCAGTACTTC	CASTGISYEQYF
TRBV27	TRBJ2-6	many	13	-	TGTGCCAGCAGTTTATCGGTCGCAGGCCCTTTGACTTTC	CASSLSVAGPLTF
TRBV4-2	TRBJ1-5	many	16	-	TGTGCCAGCAGCCAAGAAACGGGGTCGGTGGCACAGCCCCAGCATTTT	CASSQETGSVAQPQHF
TRBV27	TRBJ2-7	-	13	-	TGTGCCAGCAGTGGGGTAGGGGGGCGCGAGCAGTACTTC	CASSGVGGREQYF
TRBV19	TRBJ2-1	few	13	TRBD2	TGTGCCAGTAGTCTAGCGGGAGTAAATGAGCAGTTCTTC	CASSLAGVNEQFF
TRBV12-3/TRBV12-4	TRBJ2-1	many	11	-	TGTGCCAGCAGTGGTTACAATGAGCAGTTCTTC	CASSGYNEQFF
TRBV5-6	TRBJ2-1	many	16	TRBD2	TGTGCCAGCAGCTACTCTAGCGGGAGGGGTTACAATGAGCAGTTCTTC	CASSYSSGRGYNEQFF
TRBV9	TRBJ1-1	many	13	-	TGTGCCAGCAGCGTCGGCATGAACACTGAAGCTTTCTTT	CASSVGMNTEAFF
TRBV12-3/TRBV12-4	TRBJ1-6	many	14	-	TGTGCCAGCAACCCGTCAGGGCTACATTCACCCCTCCACTTT	CASNPSGLHSPLHF
TRBV28	TRBJ1-2	many	14	-	TGTGCCAGCAGTGCCTCCCTCGGGGGCTATGGCTACACCTTC	CASSASLGGYGYTF
TRBV7-9	TRBJ2-3	many	16	TRBD1	TGTGCCAGCAGCGATCGGACAGGTGGTCAGTTTGATACGCAGTATTTT	CASSDRTGGQFDTQYF
TRBV14	TRBJ2-1	few	15	-	TGTGCCAGCAGCCAAGATTGGGCGCGACGCAATGAGCAGTTCTTC	CASSQDWARRNEQFF
TRBV29-1	TRBJ2-7	many	13	-	TGCAGCGTTGAAGATCATGAATTCTACGAGCAGTACTTC	CSVEDHEFYEQYF
TRBV7-9	TRBJ2-5	-	15	-	TGTGCCAGCAGCTTAGGGCAGGGTAGCGGAGAGACCCAGTACTTC	CASSLGQGSGETQYF
TRBV13	TRBJ2-7	many	13	-	TGTGCCAGCAGCTCTTACGACACCACCGAGCAGTACTTC	CASSSYDTTEQYF
TRBV15	TRBJ1-5	many	15	-	TGTGCCACCAGCAGAGATCGGGGAATCTATCAGCCCCAGCATTTT	CATSRDRGIYQPQHF
TRBV4-1	TRBJ2-1	many	16	-	TGCGCCAGCAGCCAAGATCTACGCGGGACTTGGGATGAGCAGTTCTTC	CASSQDLRGTWDEQFF
TRBV28	TRBJ2-7	many	16	TRBD2	TGTGCCAGCAGTTCCCCAAGCGGGAAAGGCGACTACGAGCAGTACTTC	CASSSPSGKGDYEQYF
TRBV12-3/TRBV12-4	TRBJ2-1	-	17	TRBD2	TGTGCCAGCCGACGACTAGCGGGAGAAACATCCACCTATGAGCAGTTCTTC	CASRRLAGETSTYEQFF
TRBV4-2	TRBJ2-2	many	16	TRBD2	TGTGCCAGCAGCCAAGCGGATAGCGGGATGTCCGGGGAGCTGTTTTTT	CASSQADSGMSGELFF
TRBV4-3	TRBJ2-1	many	15	-	TGCGCCAGCAGCCAAGATTTAATTTGGGACAATGAGCAGTTCTTC	CASSQDLIWDNEQFF
TRBV28	TRBJ2-5	many	12	-	TGTGCCAGCAGTACGAGAGGAGAGACCCAGTACTTC	CASSTRGETQYF
TRBV5-1	TRBJ1-1	many	12	-	TGCGCCAGCACTTGGGGGAACACTGAAGCTTTCTTT	CASTWGNTEAFF
TRBV5-6	TRBJ2-7	many	13	-	TGTGCCAGCAGCCCGGGGGTTCAATACGAGCAGTACTTC	CASSPGVQYEQYF
TRBV29-1	TRBJ2-7	many	13	-	TGCAGCGTTGAAACTGGCCGCTCCTACGAGCAGTACTTC	CSVETGRSYEQYF
TRBV29-1	TRBJ2-7	-	14	-	TGCAGCGTTGAGTCAGGGATTACTTCCTACGAGCAGTACTTC	CSVESGITSYEQYF
TRBV18	TRBJ2-7	-	13	-	TGTGCCACCCCCCGGGCAGGGACCTACGAGCAGTACTTC	CATPRAGTYEQYF
TRBV7-9	TRBJ2-3	many	16	-	TGTGCCAGCAGCTCACAGATGACAGAACTCACAGATACGCAGTATTTT	CASSSQMTELTDTQYF
TRBV13	TRBJ2-7	many	15	TRBD1	TGTGCCAGCAGCTTAGGGGGGACAGAGACCTACGAGCAGTACTTC	CASSLGGTETYEQYF